A single sample is the source of the 27 T cell receptor beta chains below, sequenced in a study of T cells in Graves' hyperthyroidism and ophthalmopathy. Using RNA transcripts as the source, TCR beta CDR3 regions were amplified. HTBI primers were the set used in a first-round RT-PCR of the TCR CDR3. TCRdb re-derived calls from the multiplex PCR reads in MiXCR, one entry per CDR3 protein. The repertoire holds 400,000 to 450,000 distinct CDR3 sequences, with roughly 14% as singletons. Sequencing was carried out using blood. The receptor source for this set is a man between 18 and 29 years old with Graves' ophthalmopathy.

The V call is TRBV12-3 or TRBV12-4, the J call TRBJ1-1; D unclear. The CDR3 loop spans 13 amino acids. V gave up 6 bases and J gave up 5 bases, with 13 bases separating them. The CDR3, as DNA: TGTGCCAGCAGCACCCGTCAGCAGACTGAAGCTTTCTTT. Amino acid sequence: CASSTRQQTEAFF.

This chain connects TRBV11-2 to TRBJ1-1; unclear D gene. The CDR3 length is 15 residues. V was pared by 8 bases and J by 2 bases, with 18 bases between. Germline V gives CDR1 SGHAT, CDR2 FQNNGV. This CDR3 is CASGPTRTFNTEAFF. The CDR3 bases are TGTGCCAGCGGCCCCACCAGGACCTTTAACACTGAAGCTTTCTTT. The whole variable domain, remainder taken from reference TRBV11-2 and TRBJ1-1, is EAGVAQSPRYKIIEKRQSVAFWCNPISGHATLYWYQQILGQGPKLLIQFQNNGVVDDSQLPKDRFSAERLKGVDSTLKIQPAKLEDSAVYLCASGPTRTFNTEAFFGQGTRLTVV.

This clonotype was seen many times. The chain links TRBV28 to TRBJ2-5, with D perhaps TRBD1 (5 bases). The germline CDR1 and CDR2 sequences are MDHEN and SYDVKM. Trimming pared 3 bases from V and 1 base from J, leaving 12 bases between. The CDR3 length is 15 residues. DNA of the CDR3: TGTGCCAGCAGTTTCCCTCAAGGGGCCCAAGAGACCCAGTACTTC. Translation: CASSFPQGAQETQYF.

Concerning this clonotype: One junction end does not reproduce the germline sequence, and a read error may be involved. The rearrangement links TRBV29-1 to TRBJ2-7; 12 bases match TRBD1. The CDR3 covers 13 residues. The germline V gene encodes CDR1 SQVTM and CDR2 ANQGSEA. The CDR3 is CSVGGTGGYGQYF. The CDR3 DNA sequence: TGCAGCGTTGGGGGGACAGGGGGCTACGGGCAGTACTTC.

In its sample, this clonotype was seen many times. J is TRBJ2-3 and V is TRBV2, with TRBD2 matching over 8 bases. V lost 3 bases and J lost 2; bases outside the gene matches: 16. The germline CDR1 and CDR2 sequences are SNHLY and FYNNEI. The CDR3 extends over 19 amino acids. CDR3: CASSDGSGNQGGHTDTQYF. The CDR3 region has the DNA TGTGCCAGCAGTGATGGTAGCGGGAACCAGGGAGGGCACACAGATACGCAGTATTTT. The full variable domain, rest sourced from reference TRBV2 and TRBJ2-3, is EPEVTQTPSHQVTQMGQEVILRCVPISNHLYFYWYRQILGQKVEFLVSFYNNEISEKSEIFDDQFSVERPDGSNFTLKIRSTKLEDSAMYFCASSDGSGNQGGHTDTQYFGPGTRLTVL.

The J gene is TRBJ2-3, the V gene TRBV7-9; 9 bases match TRBD1. Per the germline V gene, CDR1 is SEHNR and CDR2 is FQNEAQ (reference sequence). The CDR3 totals 17 residues. The junction had 14 bases not matched to a gene; V was cut back by 5 bases and J by 5 bases. The CDR3 coding sequence is TGTGCCAGCAGCGCCTCGGGACAGGGTCCTGCCGGAGATACGCAGTATTTT. Translation: CASSASGQGPAGDTQYF.

This clonotype was observed a few times. The rearrangement uses TRBV9 and TRBJ2-7; 8 nucleotides line up with TRBD2. The germline V gene has CDR1 SGDLS and CDR2 YYNGEE. This CDR3 is built from 15 residues. V lost 0 bases, J lost 2 bases, and 4 bases stayed unmatched. CDR3 residues: CASSVGSGVPYEQYF. The CDR3 DNA reads TGTGCCAGCAGCGTAGGTAGCGGGGTACCCTACGAGCAGTACTTC.

This clonotype has at least ten counts. DNA of the CDR3: TGTGCCAGCAGCTCGGGACTAGCGGGGGGCCATGTACGGGAGCAGTACTTC. This gives the protein CASSSGLAGGHVREQYF. The V call is TRBV3-1, the J call TRBJ2-7; TRBD2 matches 15 bases. V shed 5 bases, J shed 7 bases, and the junction held 12 bases outside the gene matches. This CDR3 region has 17 residues. Per germline, CDR1 LGHDT and CDR2 YNNKEL (reference sequence).

This clonotype was counted many times. The V gene is TRBV6-1, the J gene TRBJ2-7, with 8 bases fitting TRBD1. Germline V gene data show CDR1 as MNHNS and CDR2 as SASEGT. The V gene end was trimmed by 5 bases and the J gene end by 6 bases; junction bases not matched to a gene: 12. This CDR3 contains 15 residues. CDR3: CASSRPRTGPGEQYF. The CDR3 DNA sequence: TGTGCCAGCAGTCGACCAAGGACAGGGCCGGGCGAGCAGTACTTC.

This clonotype appeared a few times. The rearrangement uses TRBV18 and TRBJ1-2; D is unclear. Germline CDR1 reads KGHSH; CDR2 reads LQKENI. CDR3 length: 15 residues. Trimming left V 1 base short and J 0 bases short, with 9 bases between. CDR3 in DNA: TGTGCCAGCTCACCACTGAGGGAAGCTAACTATGGCTACACCTTC. Translation gives CASSPLREANYGYTF.

The J gene is TRBJ1-2, the V gene TRBV9, with 8 positions matching TRBD1. CDR3 length: 13 residues. Trimming at V came to 0 bases and at J to 6 bases, leaving 1 base not matched to a gene. Germline V lookup: CDR1 SGDLS, CDR2 YYNGEE. CDR3 sequence reads: CASSVVDRDGYTF. In DNA, the CDR3 is TGTGCCAGCAGCGTAGTGGACAGGGATGGCTACACCTTC.

This clonotype was detected only a few times. The gene calls are TRBV7-9 and TRBJ1-6; TRBD1 aligns across 9 bases. Per germline, CDR1 SEHNR and CDR2 FQNEAQ (reference sequence). Unmatched junction bases numbered 4, after V lost 4 bases and J lost 0 bases. The CDR3 totals 17 residues. The chain's CDR3 is CASSWGTGSSYNSPLHF. CDR3 DNA sequence: TGTGCCAGCAGCTGGGGGACAGGGAGCTCCTATAATTCACCCCTCCACTTT.

This clonotype was observed many times. The chain employs TRBV6-1 and TRBJ1-4; tentatively, D is TRBD1 (5 bases). V lost 0 bases to trimming and J lost 8 bases, with 16 bases between them. In germline, CDR1 is MNHNS, CDR2 SASEGT. The CDR3 loop spans 16 amino acids. CDR3 sequence: CASSEALGAALEKLFF. CDR3 nucleotide sequence: TGTGCCAGCAGTGAAGCGCTTGGGGCGGCCTTAGAAAAACTGTTTTTT.

This rearrangement joins TRBV5-8 to TRBJ1-3; no clear D. Germline CDR1 is SGHTS and CDR2 is YDEGEE. Trimming shortened V by 2 bases and J by 0 bases, and 9 bases separated the two germline ends. The CDR3 is made up of 15 amino acids. The CDR3 nucleotides are TGTGCCAGCAGCTTATGGGGTCCCTCTGGAAACACCATATATTTT. This gives the protein CASSLWGPSGNTIYF. The full variable domain, with the rest looked up from reference TRBV5-8 and TRBJ1-3, is EAGVTQSPTHLIKTRGQQATLRCSPISGHTSVYWYQQALGLGLQFLLWYDEGEERNRGNFPPRFSGRQFPNYSSELNVNALELEDSALYLCASSLWGPSGNTIYFGEGSWLTVV.

For this clonotype: Compared with germline, one end of the junction differs, possibly owing to a read error. The chain is built from TRBV15 and TRBJ1-5; D is uncertain. CDR1 is LNHNV, CDR2 YYDKDF, per germline (reference sequence). The CDR3 is 14 residues long. The CDR3 DNA reads as TGTGCCGCCAGCAGAGTGGCAGGATCCCAGCCCCAGCATTTT. Amino acid sequence: CAASRVAGSQPQHF.

The chain uses TRBV7-8 and TRBJ1-4; D not certain. Germline values: CDR1 SGHVS, CDR2 FQNEAQ. The CDR3 is 14 residues long. V was cut by 5 bases and J by 3 bases, with 10 bases left in between. CDR3 protein: CASSPGFSNEKLFF. In nucleotides, the CDR3 is TGTGCCAGCAGCCCGGGTTTCTCTAATGAAAAACTGTTTTTT.

The chain links TRBV20-1 to TRBJ2-7; a possible D gene is TRBD1 (5 bases). This CDR3 has 15 residues. V dropped 1 base and J dropped 7 bases, with 20 bases sitting between them. Germline values: CDR1 DFQATT, CDR2 SNEGSKA (reference sequence). CDR3 residues: CSARAEDIHLGEQYF. The CDR3 DNA follows: TGCAGTGCTAGAGCCGAGGACATACACCTCGGAGAGCAGTACTTC.

This clonotype appeared many times. This chain uses TRBV24-1 with TRBJ2-5; TRBD1 is a possible D gene (7 bases). V lost 0 bases and J 5 bases, leaving 21 bases between the germline ends. CDR1 KGHDR and CDR2 SFDVKD come from the germline V gene. The CDR3 is 18 amino acids. CDR3 nucleotides: TGTGCCACCAGTGATTTGCGGGGGTCGACAGGGATTCAGGAGACCCAGTACTTC. Its translation: CATSDLRGSTGIQETQYF.

The rearrangement uses TRBV6-2 or TRBV6-3 and TRBJ2-1, with 7 bases identical to TRBD2. The CDR3 runs 14 residues. With V trimmed by 2 bases and J by 6 bases, 4 bases remained unmatched. Germline CDR1 and CDR2: MNHEY and SVGEGT. The CDR3 DNA sequence: TGTGCCAGCAGTTACGTGGGAGGGCCCAATGAGCAGTTCTTC. Amino acids: CASSYVGGPNEQFF.

This clonotype was found many times. The chain is built from TRBV28 and TRBJ2-7; D is perhaps TRBD1 (5 bases). Germline-derived CDR1 and CDR2 are MDHEN and SYDVKM. V shed 2 bases and J shed 2 bases, with 10 bases lying between them. The CDR3 length is 14 residues. CDR3 in amino acids: CASSLPAGTYEQYF. DNA for the CDR3: TGTGCCAGCAGTTTACCCGCAGGGACCTACGAGCAGTACTTC. Using reference TRBV28 and TRBJ2-7 for the parts outside the CDR3, the full variable domain is DVKVTQSSRYLVKRTGEKVFLECVQDMDHENMFWYRQDPGLGLRLIYFSYDVKMKEKGDIPEGYSVSREKKERFSLILESASTNQTSMYLCASSLPAGTYEQYFGPGTRLTVT.

The V and J genes are TRBV29-1 and TRBJ1-4; perhaps TRBD1 as D (6 bases). CDR1 and CDR2 (germline): SQVTM, ANQGSEA. There are 12 residues in the CDR3. Trimming removed 5 bases from V and 7 bases from J, with 11 bases in between. This CDR3 is CSVLGGGEKLFF. CDR3 nucleotide sequence: TGCAGCGTTCTAGGGGGGGGTGAAAAACTGTTTTTT.

A remark on this clonotype: Given a much more abundant clone one base away, this may be a read error. The chain uses TRBV18 and TRBJ2-1; maybe TRBD2 (5 bases). The V end lost 3 bases, the J end lost 3 bases, and 12 bases lay between the germline ends. Germline V gives CDR1 KGHSH, CDR2 LQKENI. The CDR3 sequence is 15 residues long. CDR3 DNA: TGTGCCAGCTCACCGACCCGAACTAGCTACAATGAGCAGTTCTTC. It encodes CASSPTRTSYNEQFF.

The rearrangement links TRBV6-5 to TRBJ2-1; D uncertain. The CDR3 is 16 residues long. V was shortened by 1 base and J by 0 bases, with 10 bases between the two germline ends. Germline CDR1 and CDR2: MNHEY and SVGAGI. The CDR3 region is CASSYYPPSSYNEQFF. CDR3 sequence (DNA): TGTGCCAGCAGTTACTATCCCCCAAGCTCCTACAATGAGCAGTTCTTC.

About this clonotype itself: A single base separates this from a much larger clone, so it may be a read error. The chain couples TRBV9 to TRBJ2-3, with 8 positions matching TRBD2. Germline CDR1 reads SGDLS; CDR2 reads YYNGEE. Unmatched junction bases numbered 2, after V lost 3 bases and J lost 5 bases. There are 13 residues in the CDR3. This chain's CDR3 is CASSAAGEDTQYF. The DNA of the CDR3 is TGTGCCAGCAGCGCAGCGGGGGAAGATACGCAGTATTTT.

At least ten counts were recorded for this clonotype. The chain uses TRBV11-2 and TRBJ2-5, with 11 bases lining up with TRBD2. Trimming cost V 6 bases and J 3 bases; bases outside gene matches: 6. The CDR3 length is 15 residues. Looked up from germline, CDR1 is SGHAT and CDR2 is FQNNGV. CDR3 sequence reads: CASRLGGLAEETQYF. Written as DNA, the CDR3 is TGTGCCAGCAGGTTGGGGGGACTAGCGGAAGAGACCCAGTACTTC.

The chain is built from TRBV10-3 and TRBJ1-2, with D tentatively TRBD1 (5 bases). The CDR3 runs 11 residues. Germline CDR1 reads ENHRY; CDR2 reads SYGVKD. With 11 bases removed from V and 3 bases from J, the gap between germline ends came to 10 bases. The CDR3 DNA reads as TGTGCCGCCAGGGAGGACTATGGCTACACCTTC. It translates to CAAREDYGYTF.

This clonotype was detected ten times or more. This rearrangement joins TRBV12-3 or TRBV12-4 to TRBJ2-7, with unresolved D. This CDR3 comprises 15 residues. V lost 2 bases to trimming and J lost 0 bases, with 11 bases between them. The CDR3 sequence: CASSLRLASSYEQYF. Here the CDR3 DNA reads TGTGCCAGCAGTTTAAGGTTGGCCAGCTCCTACGAGCAGTACTTC.